Listed below are T cell receptor beta chains from one sample, sequenced in a study of Graves' ophthalmopathy and Graves' hyperthyroidism. Using its own MiXCR run on the multiplex PCR reads, TCRdb lists one record per CDR3 protein. The sample has about half a million distinct CDR3 sequences, approximately 15% seen once. The sequenced sample consisted of blood. All receptors derive from a woman in her twenties or thirties with Graves' ophthalmopathy. Each CDR3 is given with its conserved first and last residue. Each record gives: CDR3 length, clone size, D gene, V gene, J gene, CDR3 DNA, CDR3 protein. The D gene is left open where the match is weak. Clone size appears in some rows only: once, few, many, or a class for an expanded clone.

13	many	TRBD1	TRBV10-3	TRBJ1-1	TGTGCCATCGGGGGGACAGGGAACACTGAAGCTTTCTTT	CAIGGTGNTEAFF
12	many	.	TRBV20-1	TRBJ1-2	TGCAGTGCTAGAGATGAGCACTATGGCTACACCTTC	CSARDEHYGYTF
16	few	.	TRBV11-2	TRBJ1-1	TGTGCCAGCAGCTCAATCAGAGGGGGGATGAACACTGAAGCTTTCTTT	CASSSIRGGMNTEAFF
13	.	.	TRBV19	TRBJ1-3	TGTGCCAGTACCCCCGGTCCTGGAAACACCATATATTTT	CASTPGPGNTIYF
14	many	TRBD1	TRBV27	TRBJ1-1	TGTGCCAGTTTTGCCGGGACAGTGAACACTGAAGCTTTCTTT	CASFAGTVNTEAFF
13	many	.	TRBV2	TRBJ2-5	TGTGCCAGCAGGATACGGTTGGTGGAGACCCAGTACTTC	CASRIRLVETQYF
15	.	TRBD2	TRBV28	TRBJ2-7	TGTGCCACAGCCTCCGGGACTATCGGCCGCTACGATCAGTACTTC	CATASGTIGRYDQYF
15	few	.	TRBV20-1	TRBJ2-2	TGCAGTGCTAGAGACAGACTGGGGGGCACCGGGGAGCTGTTTTTT	CSARDRLGGTGELFF
16	.	TRBD1	TRBV24-1	TRBJ2-2	TGTGCCACCAGTGATGGGGGACAGGGCGAAACCGGGGAGCTGTTTTTT	CATSDGGQGETGELFF
16	many	.	TRBV28	TRBJ2-5	TGTGCCAGCAGTTTATCCGCCGGGACATACCAAGAGACCCAGTACTTC	CASSLSAGTYQETQYF
18	few	.	TRBV20-1	TRBJ2-7	TGCAGTGCTAACCCACCCAATGGGCGGTTCCTCGGAACCTACGAGCAGTACTTC	CSANPPNGRFLGTYEQYF
15	.	.	TRBV4-2	TRBJ1-2	TGTGCCAGCAGCCAAGATGGGAAGGGATTAGGTGGCTACACCTTC	CASSQDGKGLGGYTF
15	many	.	TRBV7-9	TRBJ1-2	TGTGCCAGCAGTCTTCTAATCCAGACTAACTATGGCTACACCTTC	CASSLLIQTNYGYTF
15	many	.	TRBV6-1	TRBJ2-7	TGTGCCAGCAGTGTCGGGCAGCGGCTTACCTACGAGCAGTACTTC	CASSVGQRLTYEQYF
16	many	.	TRBV6-4	TRBJ1-5	TGTGCCAGCAGTGCTCGAGGAGGTATGAGCAATCAGCCCCAGCATTTT	CASSARGGMSNQPQHF
19	few	.	TRBV28	TRBJ2-5	TGTGCCAGCAGTTTACCCCCACAGGGAGTCGGACCAAGAGTGAAGACCCAGTACTTC	CASSLPPQGVGPRVKTQYF
13	few	.	TRBV30	TRBJ2-5	TGTGCCTGGAGTGTACGACCTCAAGAGACCCAGTACTTC	CAWSVRPQETQYF
14	many	.	TRBV27	TRBJ2-7	TGTGCCAGCAGTTTTATCGGGACGGCCTACGAGCAGTACTTC	CASSFIGTAYEQYF
17	many	.	TRBV5-4	TRBJ1-5	TGTGCCAGCAGCTTGGTAAAGGCAGCCGGGACTAATCAGCCCCAGCATTTT	CASSLVKAAGTNQPQHF
13	many	TRBD1	TRBV11-3	TRBJ1-1	TGTGCCAGCAGGACAGGGTGGAACACTGAAGCTTTCTTT	CASRTGWNTEAFF
16	many	.	TRBV2	TRBJ2-2	TGTGCCAGCAGTGGGGGACACCCAAGCTACACCGGGGAGCTGTTTTTT	CASSGGHPSYTGELFF
18	few	.	TRBV9	TRBJ2-2	TGTGCCAGCAGCCCCCAGCGAGGGCGGGATGGGGGCACCGGGGAGCTGTTTTTT	CASSPQRGRDGGTGELFF
11	many	.	TRBV6-5	TRBJ2-2	TGTGCCAGCAGAAGAACCGGGGAGCTGTTTTTT	CASRRTGELFF
11	.	.	TRBV30	TRBJ1-2	TGTGCCTGGAGTTACGGATATGGCTACACCTTC	CAWSYGYGYTF
17	many	TRBD2	TRBV11-2	TRBJ2-5	TGTGCCAGCAGCTTAGGTTGGAGGCCTAGCGGACAAGAGACCCAGTACTTC	CASSLGWRPSGQETQYF
14	.	TRBD1	TRBV6-1	TRBJ2-7	TGTGCCAGCAGTCCGGGACAGGGGCTTCTGGATCAGTACTTC	CASSPGQGLLDQYF
12	few	.	TRBV13	TRBJ2-7	TGTGCCAGCACCAGAGGACCCTACGAGCAGTACTTC	CASTRGPYEQYF
13	many	.	TRBV4-1	TRBJ1-1	TGCGCCAGCAGCCTTTACGGCTCCACTGAAGCTTTCTTT	CASSLYGSTEAFF
16	.	.	TRBV18	TRBJ2-4	TGTGCCAGCTCACCAAAGCCGGAACTAGCCAAAAACATTCAGTACTTC	CASSPKPELAKNIQYF
15	many	TRBD1	TRBV6-1	TRBJ2-7	TGTGCCAGCAGGGCCGGGACAGGGCTCTACTACGAGCAGTACTTC	CASRAGTGLYYEQYF
13	few	.	TRBV2	TRBJ1-5	TGTGCCAGCGGACAGAATAGCAATCAGCCCCAGCATTTT	CASGQNSNQPQHF
14	many	.	TRBV6-5	TRBJ2-4	TGTGCCAGCAGTTTCCTCCGGGACGCGAACATTCAGTACTTC	CASSFLRDANIQYF
13	.	.	TRBV24-1	TRBJ1-1	TGTGCCATTTCTCAGGGACGGGACACTGAAGCTTTCTTT	CAISQGRDTEAFF
14	few	TRBD2	TRBV10-2	TRBJ2-3	TGCGCTACTAGCGGGCTTTATGACACAGATACGCAGTATTTT	CATSGLYDTDTQYF
14	many	.	TRBV6-1	TRBJ1-2	TGTGCCAGCACTAAATATGGGGGATCCAATGGCTACACCTTC	CASTKYGGSNGYTF
15	many	.	TRBV12-3/TRBV12-4	TRBJ1-2	TGTGCCAGCAGTTTAGAGTCAGGCGCGAACTATGGCTACACCTTC	CASSLESGANYGYTF
17	many	TRBD2	TRBV6-1	TRBJ2-4	TGTGCCAGCAGTGAATTTGCTAGCGGGGAAGCCAAAAACATTCAGTACTTC	CASSEFASGEAKNIQYF
15	many	.	TRBV6-5	TRBJ1-6	TGTGCCAGCAGTTACTCCTTGAATAACGGTTCACCCCTCCACTTT	CASSYSLNNGSPLHF
13	few	.	TRBV9	TRBJ2-2	TGTGCCAGCAGCGCCAGTCCGGGCGGGGAGCTGTTTTTT	CASSASPGGELFF
17	few	.	TRBV19	TRBJ2-7	TGTGCCAGTAGTAAATCCCGGTTGAGTGGGCGAACCTACGAGCAGTACTTC	CASSKSRLSGRTYEQYF
15	once	TRBD1	TRBV4-3	TRBJ1-6	TGCGCCAGCAGCCAAGGGACAGGGGGCAATTCACCCCTCCACTTT	CASSQGTGGNSPLHF
14	many	.	TRBV28	TRBJ1-1	TGTGCCAGCCTCCCGACCCCGGTTGGAACTGAAGCTTTCTTT	CASLPTPVGTEAFF
15	many	TRBD1	TRBV12-3/TRBV12-4	TRBJ1-1	TGTGCCAGCAGAGCGGGACAGAGGATGAACACTGAAGCTTTCTTT	CASRAGQRMNTEAFF
14	.	.	TRBV15	TRBJ1-3	TGTGCCACCAGCAGTACAGGGTCTGGAAACACCATATATTTT	CATSSTGSGNTIYF
15	many	.	TRBV28	TRBJ2-7	TGTGCCAGCCACCGCGGGCGGAGAGGAACCTACGAGCAGTACTTC	CASHRGRRGTYEQYF
12	.	.	TRBV20-1	TRBJ2-5	TGCAGTGCTAGGAGGCTCCAAGAGACCCAGTACTTC	CSARRLQETQYF
17	many	TRBD1	TRBV5-4	TRBJ2-4	TGTGCCAGCAGCTTGATGAGGGGGCGGATGGCCAAAAACATTCAGTACTTC	CASSLMRGRMAKNIQYF
18	many	TRBD1	TRBV30	TRBJ1-1	TGTGCCTGGAGTGTACGGCGTATTTTCGGGACAGGGGAAACTGAAGCTTTCTTT	CAWSVRRIFGTGETEAFF
13	many	.	TRBV7-2	TRBJ1-1	TGTGCCAGCAGCTTTTTGGTTGGCTCTGAAGCTTTCTTT	CASSFLVGSEAFF
15	many	TRBD1	TRBV4-1	TRBJ1-5	TGCGCCAGCAGCTCCGGGACAGGGGCTGTTCAGCCCCAGCATTTT	CASSSGTGAVQPQHF
13	many	TRBD1	TRBV30	TRBJ1-1	TGTGCCTGGGGCAGGGGGCAGAACACTGAAGCTTTCTTT	CAWGRGQNTEAFF
13	many	.	TRBV18	TRBJ2-4	TGTGCCAGCTCACCGGTCAAGGGTTTTGCTCAGTACTTC	CASSPVKGFAQYF
14	many	.	TRBV12-3/TRBV12-4	TRBJ1-1	TGTGCCAGCAGCCGGCGGAGCGGGGGAACTGAAGCTTTCTTT	CASSRRSGGTEAFF
15	.	TRBD2	TRBV7-2	TRBJ2-7	TGTGCCAGCAGCCTCTATAGCGGGGACGCCTACGAGCAGTACTTC	CASSLYSGDAYEQYF
14	many	TRBD1	TRBV3-1	TRBJ2-1	TGTGCCAGCAGGATCACAGGGGACCAGGATGAGCAGTTCTTC	CASRITGDQDEQFF
13	many	.	TRBV29-1	TRBJ1-1	TGCAGCGTTGAGGTCGTTTTGAACACTGAAGCTTTCTTT	CSVEVVLNTEAFF
15	many	.	TRBV6-1	TRBJ1-2	TGTGCCAGCAGTGAATTCGGGCGGGGCGGCTATGGCTACACCTTC	CASSEFGRGGYGYTF
16	.	.	TRBV20-1	TRBJ1-1	TGCAGTGCTAGGGACGGGTCTCGAGGAGCGAACACTGAAGCTTTCTTT	CSARDGSRGANTEAFF